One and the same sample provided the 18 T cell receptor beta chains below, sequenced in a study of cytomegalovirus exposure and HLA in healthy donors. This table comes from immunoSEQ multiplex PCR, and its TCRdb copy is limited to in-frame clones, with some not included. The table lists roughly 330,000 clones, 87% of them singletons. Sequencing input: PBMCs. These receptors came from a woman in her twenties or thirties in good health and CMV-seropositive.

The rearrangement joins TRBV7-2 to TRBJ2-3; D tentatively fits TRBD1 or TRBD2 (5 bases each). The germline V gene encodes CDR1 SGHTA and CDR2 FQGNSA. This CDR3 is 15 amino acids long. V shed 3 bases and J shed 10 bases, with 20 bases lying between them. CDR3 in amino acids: CASSFLGDGNQAQYF. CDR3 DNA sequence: TGTGCCAGCAGCTTCCTCGGGGACGGGAATCAGGCGCAGTATTTT.

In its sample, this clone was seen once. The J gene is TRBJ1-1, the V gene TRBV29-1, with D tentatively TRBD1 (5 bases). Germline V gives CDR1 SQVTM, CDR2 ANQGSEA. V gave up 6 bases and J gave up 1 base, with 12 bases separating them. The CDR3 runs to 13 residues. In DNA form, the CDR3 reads TGCAGCGTCCAGGGAAGCCGGAACACTGAAGCTTTCTTT. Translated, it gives CSVQGSRNTEAFF. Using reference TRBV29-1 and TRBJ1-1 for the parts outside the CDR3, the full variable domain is SAVISQKPSRDICQRGTSLTIQCQVDSQVTMMFWYRQQPGQSLTLIATANQGSEATYESGFVIDKFPISRPNLTFSTLTVSNMSPEDSSIYLCSVQGSRNTEAFFGQGTRLTVV.

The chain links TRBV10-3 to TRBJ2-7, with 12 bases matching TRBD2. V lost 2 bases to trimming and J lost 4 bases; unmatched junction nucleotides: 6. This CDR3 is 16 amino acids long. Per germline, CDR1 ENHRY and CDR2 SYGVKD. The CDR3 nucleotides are TGTGCCATCAGTGAGATTAAGACTAGCGGGGGTTACGAGCAGTACTTC. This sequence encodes CAISEIKTSGGYEQYF.

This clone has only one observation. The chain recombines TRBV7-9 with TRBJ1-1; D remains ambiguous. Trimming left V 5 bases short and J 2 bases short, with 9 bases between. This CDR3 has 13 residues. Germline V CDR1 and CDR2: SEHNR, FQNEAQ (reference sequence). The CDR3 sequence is CASSVQDNTEAFF. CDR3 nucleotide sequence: TGTGCCAGCAGCGTTCAGGATAACACTGAAGCTTTCTTT.

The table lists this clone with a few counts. CDR3 DNA: TGTGCCAGCAGGGCCTATGGCTACACCTTC. Encoded protein: CASRAYGYTF. The chain joins TRBV2 to TRBJ1-2; D is unclear. Trimming pared 6 bases from V and 4 bases from J, leaving 3 bases between. Germline V gene lookup returns CDR1 SNHLY and CDR2 FYNNEI. This CDR3 region has 10 residues. Full variable domain (rest looked up from reference TRBV2 and TRBJ1-2): EPEVTQTPSHQVTQMGQEVILRCVPISNHLYFYWYRQILGQKVEFLVSFYNNEISEKSEIFDDQFSVERPDGSNFTLKIRSTKLEDSAMYFCASRAYGYTFGSGTRLTVV.

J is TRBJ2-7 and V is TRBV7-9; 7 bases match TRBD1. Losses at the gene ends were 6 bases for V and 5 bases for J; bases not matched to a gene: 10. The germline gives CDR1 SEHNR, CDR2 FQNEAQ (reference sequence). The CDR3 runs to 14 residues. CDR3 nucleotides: TGTGCCAGCAGAAATTACAGGGGTGCCGACGAGCAGTACTTC. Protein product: CASRNYRGADEQYF.

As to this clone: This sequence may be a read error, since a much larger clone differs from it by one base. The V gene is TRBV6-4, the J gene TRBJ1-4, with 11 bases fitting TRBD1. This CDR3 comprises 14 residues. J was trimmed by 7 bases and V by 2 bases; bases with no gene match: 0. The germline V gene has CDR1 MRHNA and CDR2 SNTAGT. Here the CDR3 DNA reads TGTGCCAGCAGTGACGGACAGGGGGCTGAAAAACTGTTTTTT. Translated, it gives CASSDGQGAEKLFF.

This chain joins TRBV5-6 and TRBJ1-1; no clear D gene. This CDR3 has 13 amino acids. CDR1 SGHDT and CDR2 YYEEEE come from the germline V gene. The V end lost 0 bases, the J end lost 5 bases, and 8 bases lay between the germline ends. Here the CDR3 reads CASSLGGLTEAFF. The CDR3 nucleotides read TGTGCCAGCAGCTTGGGGGGTTTAACTGAAGCTTTCTTT.

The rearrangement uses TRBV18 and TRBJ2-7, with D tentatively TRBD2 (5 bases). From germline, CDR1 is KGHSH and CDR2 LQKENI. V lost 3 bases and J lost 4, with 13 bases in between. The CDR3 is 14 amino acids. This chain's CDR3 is CASSPRGVSYEQYF. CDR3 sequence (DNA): TGTGCCAGCTCACCCCGGGGAGTATCTTACGAGCAGTACTTC. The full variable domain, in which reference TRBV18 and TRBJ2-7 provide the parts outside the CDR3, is NAGVMQNPRHLVRRRGQEARLRCSPMKGHSHVYWYRQLPEEGLKFMVYLQKENIIDESGMPKERFSAEFPKEGPSILRIQQVVRGDSAAYFCASSPRGVSYEQYFGPGTRLTVT.

As DNA, the CDR3 is TGTGCCAGCACCGGACTAGTAGCAGAGACCCAGTACTTC. Its translation: CASTGLVAETQYF. V gene TRBV2 combines with J gene TRBJ2-5; TRBD2 aligns across 7 bases. CDR3 length: 13 residues. CDR1 and CDR2 from the germline V gene are SNHLY and FYNNEI. V dropped 7 bases and J dropped 4; count of bases not matched to a gene: 6.

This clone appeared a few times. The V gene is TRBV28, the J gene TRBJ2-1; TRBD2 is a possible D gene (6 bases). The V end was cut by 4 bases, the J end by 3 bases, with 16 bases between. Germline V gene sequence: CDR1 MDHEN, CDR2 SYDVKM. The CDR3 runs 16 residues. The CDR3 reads CASSSRTSFGYNEQFF. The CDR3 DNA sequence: TGTGCCAGCAGTTCCCGAACTAGCTTCGGCTACAATGAGCAGTTCTTC.

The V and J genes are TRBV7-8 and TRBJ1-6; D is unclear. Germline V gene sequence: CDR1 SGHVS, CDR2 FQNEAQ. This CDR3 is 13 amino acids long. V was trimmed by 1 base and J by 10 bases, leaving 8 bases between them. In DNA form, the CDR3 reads TGTGCCAGCAGCTTAGTAGTGGAGTCACCCCTCCACTTT. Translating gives CASSLVVESPLHF.

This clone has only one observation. CDR3 in DNA: TGTGCCAGCAGCCCCCCCGGGGGAGGTAGCTCCTACGAGCAGTACTTC. This encodes CASSPPGGGSSYEQYF. This chain links TRBV7-8 with TRBJ2-7, with D maybe TRBD2 (6 bases). The CDR3 is made up of 16 amino acids. Per germline, CDR1 SGHVS and CDR2 FQNEAQ. V dropped 5 bases and J dropped 0 bases, with 17 bases sitting between them.

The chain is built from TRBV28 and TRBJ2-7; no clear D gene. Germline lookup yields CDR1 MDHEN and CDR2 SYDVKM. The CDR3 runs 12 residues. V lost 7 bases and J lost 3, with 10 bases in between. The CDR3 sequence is CASTLVGYEQYF. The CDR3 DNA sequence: TGTGCCAGCACCTTAGTTGGCTACGAGCAGTACTTC.

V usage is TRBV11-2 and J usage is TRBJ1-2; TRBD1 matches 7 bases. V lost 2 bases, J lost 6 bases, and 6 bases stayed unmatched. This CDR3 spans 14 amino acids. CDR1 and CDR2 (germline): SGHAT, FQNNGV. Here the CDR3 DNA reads TGTGCCAGCAGCTTATGGCTAGGGGGCGATGGCTACACCTTC. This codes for CASSLWLGGDGYTF. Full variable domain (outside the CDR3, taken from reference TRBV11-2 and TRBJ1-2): EAGVAQSPRYKIIEKRQSVAFWCNPISGHATLYWYQQILGQGPKLLIQFQNNGVVDDSQLPKDRFSAERLKGVDSTLKIQPAKLEDSAVYLCASSLWLGGDGYTFGSGTRLTVV.

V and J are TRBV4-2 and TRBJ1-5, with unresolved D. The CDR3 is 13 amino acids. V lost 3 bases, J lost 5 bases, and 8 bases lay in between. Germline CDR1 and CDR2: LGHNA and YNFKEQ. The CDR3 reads CASSQPGDQPQHF. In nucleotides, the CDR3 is TGTGCCAGCAGCCAGCCCGGGGATCAGCCCCAGCATTTT.

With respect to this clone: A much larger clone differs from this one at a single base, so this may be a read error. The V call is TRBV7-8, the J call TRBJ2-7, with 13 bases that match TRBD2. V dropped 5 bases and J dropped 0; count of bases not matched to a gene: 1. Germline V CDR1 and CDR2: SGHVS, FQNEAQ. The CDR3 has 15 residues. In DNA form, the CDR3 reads TGTGCCAGCAGCCGGACTAGCGGGAGCTCCTACGAGCAGTACTTC. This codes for CASSRTSGSSYEQYF.

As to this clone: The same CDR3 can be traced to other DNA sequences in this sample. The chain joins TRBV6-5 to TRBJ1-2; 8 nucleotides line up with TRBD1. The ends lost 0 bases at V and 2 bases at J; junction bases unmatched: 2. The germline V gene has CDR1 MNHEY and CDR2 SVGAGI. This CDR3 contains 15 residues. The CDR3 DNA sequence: TGTGCCAGCAGTTACTCCGGGACAGGAAACTATGGCTACACCTTC. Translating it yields CASSYSGTGNYGYTF.